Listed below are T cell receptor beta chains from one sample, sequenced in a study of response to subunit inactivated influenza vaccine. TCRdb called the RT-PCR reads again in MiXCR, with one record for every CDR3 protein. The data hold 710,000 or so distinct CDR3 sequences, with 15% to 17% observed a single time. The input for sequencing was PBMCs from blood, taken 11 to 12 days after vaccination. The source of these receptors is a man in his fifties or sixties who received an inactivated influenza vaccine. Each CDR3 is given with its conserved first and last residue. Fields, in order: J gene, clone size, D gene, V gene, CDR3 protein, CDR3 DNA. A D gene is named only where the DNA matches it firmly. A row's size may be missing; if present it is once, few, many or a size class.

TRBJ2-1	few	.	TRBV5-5	CASSLVGAPEQFF	TGTGCCAGCAGCTTGGTAGGGGCCCCTGAGCAGTTCTTC
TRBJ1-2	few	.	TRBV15	CATSRGGAYGYTF	TGTGCCACCAGCAGAGGAGGGGCCTATGGCTACACCTTC
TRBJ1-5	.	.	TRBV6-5	CASSYERGSGNQPQHF	TGTGCCAGCAGTTACGAGAGGGGGTCTGGGAATCAGCCCCAGCATTTT
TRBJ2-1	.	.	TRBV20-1	CSAYPGVNEQFF	TGCAGTGCGTATCCGGGGGTTAATGAGCAGTTCTTC
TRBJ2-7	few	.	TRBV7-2	CASSGASNEQYF	TGTGCCAGCAGCGGTGCTTCCAACGAGCAGTACTTC
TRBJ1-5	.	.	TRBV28	CASTLPGGSNQPQHF	TGTGCCAGCACCTTACCCGGGGGCAGCAATCAGCCCCAGCATTTT
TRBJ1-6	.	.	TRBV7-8	CASSYVTGANSPLHF	TGTGCCAGCAGCTACGTGACTGGGGCTAATTCACCCCTCCACTTT
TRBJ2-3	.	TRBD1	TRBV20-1	CSARETGGSTDTQYF	TGCAGTGCTAGAGAGACAGGGGGGAGCACAGATACGCAGTATTTT
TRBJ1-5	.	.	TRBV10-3	CATVDFLNQPQHF	TGTGCCACCGTGGACTTCTTGAATCAGCCCCAGCATTTT
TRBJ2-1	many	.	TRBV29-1	CSVELGAGNEQFF	TGCAGCGTTGAATTGGGGGCCGGCAATGAGCAGTTCTTC
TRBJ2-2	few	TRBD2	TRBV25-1	CASSVSGGRTGELFF	TGTGCCAGCAGTGTCAGCGGGGGCCGAACCGGGGAGCTGTTTTTT
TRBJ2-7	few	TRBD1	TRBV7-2	CASSPRDRGLPTEQYF	TGTGCCAGCAGCCCGCGGGACAGGGGGCTTCCAACGGAGCAGTACTTC
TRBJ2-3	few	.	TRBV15	CATSRDLADRTDTQYF	TGTGCCACCAGCAGGGACCTAGCGGACAGGACAGATACGCAGTATTTT
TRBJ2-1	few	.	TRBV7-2	CASIGRGLSRDNEQFF	TGTGCCAGCATTGGTAGGGGCCTAAGCAGGGACAATGAGCAGTTCTTC
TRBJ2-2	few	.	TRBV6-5	CASSSPQGGTGELFF	TGTGCCAGCAGTTCCCCGCAGGGGGGAACCGGGGAGCTGTTTTTT
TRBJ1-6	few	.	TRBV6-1	CASTIQFNSPLHF	TGTGCCAGCACGATACAGTTTAATTCACCCCTCCACTTT
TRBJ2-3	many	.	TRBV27	CASSPSEVAHTDTQYF	TGTGCCAGCAGTCCCTCCGAGGTAGCTCACACAGATACGCAGTATTTT
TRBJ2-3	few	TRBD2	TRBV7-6	CASSARGGMRGNTQYF	TGTGCCAGCAGCGCTCGGGGGGGGATGAGGGGCAATACGCAGTATTTT
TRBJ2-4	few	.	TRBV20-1	CSATARLAKNIQYF	TGCAGTGCCACGGCCCGATTAGCCAAAAACATTCAGTACTTC
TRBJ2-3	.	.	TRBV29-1	CSVLGGSTDTQYF	TGCAGCGTTCTAGGGGGGAGCACAGATACGCAGTATTTT
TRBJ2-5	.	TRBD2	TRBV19	CASSMGLAGAVETQYF	TGTGCCAGTAGTATGGGACTAGCGGGAGCTGTGGAGACCCAGTACTTC
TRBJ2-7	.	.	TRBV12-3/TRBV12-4	CASSFAGLSYEQYF	TGTGCCAGCAGTTTTGCAGGTCTCTCCTACGAGCAGTACTTC
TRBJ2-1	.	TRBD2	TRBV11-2	CASSLGVGGFLNEQFF	TGTGCCAGCAGCTTAGGAGTGGGAGGGTTTTTGAATGAGCAGTTCTTC
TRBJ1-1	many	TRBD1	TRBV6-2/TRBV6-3	CASSNERDRVPEAFF	TGTGCCAGCAGTAATGAGCGGGACAGGGTCCCTGAAGCTTTCTTT
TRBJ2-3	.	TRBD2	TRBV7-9	CASSLRLAEYTDTQYF	TGTGCCAGCAGCTTACGACTAGCGGAATACACAGATACGCAGTATTTT
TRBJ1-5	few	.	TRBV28	CASTSRLRGNQPQHF	TGTGCCAGCACCTCAAGACTGAGGGGCAATCAGCCCCAGCATTTT
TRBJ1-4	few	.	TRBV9	CASSVGFTEKLFF	TGTGCCAGCAGCGTAGGTTTCACTGAAAAACTGTTTTTT
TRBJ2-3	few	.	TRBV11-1	CASSLMVATTDTQYF	TGTGCCAGCAGCTTAATGGTAGCCACCACAGATACGCAGTATTTT
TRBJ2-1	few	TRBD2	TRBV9	CASSTLAGGGYNEQFF	TGTGCCAGCAGCACCCTAGCGGGAGGGGGGTACAATGAGCAGTTCTTC
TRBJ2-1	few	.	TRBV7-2	CASSFYGAVNEQFF	TGTGCCAGCAGCTTCTATGGAGCGGTTAATGAGCAGTTCTTC
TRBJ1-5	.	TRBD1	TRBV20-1	CSARGGPDQPQHF	TGCAGTGCTCGAGGGGGCCCTGATCAGCCCCAGCATTTT